This TCR beta chain was obtained from a study of T cell responses to AZD1222 COVID-19 vaccine. Overall study context: Pooling was applied to second doses at about 4 or about 12 weeks.

As for this clone: The target antigen is unknown.

V shed 3 bases and J 5 bases; nucleotides not matched to a gene: 5. Germline V lookup: CDR1 LNHDA, CDR2 SQIVND (reference sequence). The CDR3 is made up of 15 amino acids. General observations from the study: The CD4 TCRs associated with vaccination extended across spike and predominated at 160-218 and 743-854.

Assay: immunoSEQ multiplex PCR; the TCRdb copy retains only in-frame clones and omits some. The table records nearly 110,000 clones, around 92% of them present only once. The specimen comprised peripheral blood, sampled on day 0 of AZD1222 vaccination. The sequence derives from an adult in good health. The chain joins TRBV19 to TRBJ1-5, with TRBD1 identical over 9 bases. The CDR3 DNA sequence: TGTGCCAGTAGTATGAGACAGGGGGTCGATCAGCCCCAGCATTTT. Translating it yields CASSMRQGVDQPQHF. Drawing the rest from reference TRBV19 and TRBJ1-5, the complete variable domain is DGGITQSPKYLFRKEGQNVTLSCEQNLNHDAMYWYRQDPGQGLRLIYYSQIVNDFQKGDIAEGYSVSREKKESFPLTVTSAQKNPTAFYLCASSMRQGVDQPQHFGDGTRLSIL.